Each of the 31 T cell receptor beta chains below was sequenced from the same sample in a study of T cells after posttransplantation cyclophosphamide. Sequencing was performed with immunoSEQ multiplex PCR; in TCRdb, only in-frame clones are kept and a portion is missing. Altogether tens of thousands of clones are present, approximately 73% being singletons, with the ten largest covering approximately 0.65%. Sequenced: memory CD4+ T cells sorted from PBMCs. These receptors were obtained from a woman between 55 and 75 years old in good health, CMV-negative, and a related stem cell transplant donor.

J is TRBJ2-5 and V is TRBV5-1; D perhaps matches TRBD1 (6 bases). Germline-derived CDR1 and CDR2 are SGHRS and YFSETQ. V was cut by 4 bases and J by 11 bases, with 18 bases left in between. The CDR3 has 13 amino acids. The CDR3 sequence is CASSPEVGQPQYF. DNA of the CDR3: TGCGCCAGCAGCCCAGAGGTCGGACAGCCGCAGTACTTC.

This clone was counted a single time. The chain joins TRBV27 to TRBJ1-5; TRBD1 might be the D (6 bases). The CDR3 is 16 residues long. The ends were cut back, 7 bases at V and 9 bases at J, with 25 bases in the middle. Germline CDR1 is MNHEY and CDR2 is SMNVEV (reference sequence). The DNA of the CDR3 is TGTGCCAGCACCGAGTTTGCCGGGACAACTAGTAGGCCCCAGCATTTT. Its protein is CASTEFAGTTSRPQHF.

V gene TRBV5-1 combines with J gene TRBJ2-5, with TRBD2 matching over 10 bases. This CDR3 region has 20 residues. V gave up 0 bases and J gave up 7 bases; unmatched junction bases: 21. Germline V CDR1 and CDR2: SGHRS, YFSETQ. CDR3 DNA: TGCGCCAGCAGCTTGGAAACCAGGGAAAGGAGCGGGGGGGCCGGAGCGACCCAGTACTTC. Amino acids: CASSLETRERSGGAGATQYF.

This rearrangement joins TRBV30 to TRBJ1-2; 9 bases line up with TRBD1. CDR3 length: 15 residues. The germline V gene has CDR1 GTSNPN and CDR2 SVGIG (reference sequence). Losses at the gene ends were 0 bases for V and 4 bases for J; bases not matched to a gene: 6. The DNA for the CDR3 is TGTGCCTGGAGTGTACGGGACAGGGCGGGCTATGGCTACACCTTC. It yields the protein CAWSVRDRAGYGYTF.

The chain employs TRBV6-6 and TRBJ1-3; 7 nucleotides agree with TRBD1. The junction had 4 bases not matched to a gene; V was cut back by 0 bases and J by 11 bases. Germline lookup yields CDR1 MNHNY and CDR2 SVGAGI (reference sequence). The CDR3 runs 13 residues. This CDR3 is CASSYSPTGAIYF. The CDR3 region has the DNA TGTGCCAGCAGTTACTCCCCAACAGGGGCCATATATTTT.

This rearrangement joins TRBV11-1 to TRBJ2-3, with TRBD1 as a possible D gene (6 bases). From germline, CDR1 is SGHAT and CDR2 FQDESV (reference sequence). Trimming shortened V by 5 bases and J by 5 bases, and 14 bases separated the two germline ends. This CDR3 comprises 14 residues. Here the CDR3 DNA reads TGTGCCAGCAGCCCTCTCGACAGGTTAGATACGCAGTATTTT. It is translated as CASSPLDRLDTQYF.

This sequence joins TRBV6-5 and TRBJ1-3, with TRBD1 as a possible D gene (6 bases). The CDR3 contains 14 residues. Trimming left V 6 bases short and J 2 bases short, with 11 bases between. CDR1 MNHEY and CDR2 SVGAGI come from the germline V gene. CDR3 sequence reads: CASSPPGAGNTIYF. In DNA form, the CDR3 reads TGTGCCAGCAGCCCCCCAGGGGCTGGAAACACCATATATTTT.

The chain recombines TRBV6-4 with TRBJ2-2; D not resolved. Trimming took 3 bases from V and 3 from J, leaving 11 bases between them. This CDR3 has 15 amino acids. Germline V gene data show CDR1 as MRHNA and CDR2 as SNTAGT. The CDR3 spells CASSETDGYTGELFF. The CDR3 DNA reads as TGTGCCAGCAGTGAAACCGACGGGTACACCGGGGAGCTGTTTTTT.

The chain carries TRBV4-1 and TRBJ2-7; 10 nucleotides agree with TRBD2. Losses at the gene ends were 5 bases for V and 4 bases for J; bases not matched to a gene: 17. CDR1 MGHRA and CDR2 YSYEKL come from the germline V gene. The CDR3 runs to 18 residues. The CDR3 sequence is CASSFQPRVLAGAYEQYF. In DNA form, the CDR3 reads TGCGCCAGCAGCTTCCAGCCAAGAGTGCTAGCGGGAGCTTACGAGCAGTACTTC.

This chain links TRBV19 with TRBJ2-1; the D gene is possibly TRBD2 (6 bases). The V end lost 2 bases, the J end lost 0 bases, and 17 bases lay between the germline ends. This CDR3 has 18 amino acids. From germline, CDR1 is LNHDA and CDR2 SQIVND (reference sequence). CDR3 region: CASSIRRGGSSSYNEQFF. In DNA form, the CDR3 reads TGTGCCAGTAGTATACGAAGGGGAGGCTCGAGCTCCTACAATGAGCAGTTCTTC.

In regard to this clone: Since no conserved phenylalanine or tryptophan closes the CDR3, a read error is the likely cause. No DNA is shown, since the ends of the CDR3 on it are uncertain; the CDR3 is the one TCRdb lists. V gene TRBV6-6 combines with J gene TRBJ2-7; whether TRBD1, the table's D call, matches the DNA was not checked. The CDR3 has 11 amino acids, counting both end residues. Germline loops: CDR1 MNHNY, CDR2 SVGAGI (reference sequence). CDR3 sequence: CASSPGTGVLY.

The J gene is TRBJ1-2, the V gene TRBV5-1; no firm D call. Germline CDR1 is SGHRS and CDR2 is YFSETQ. The length of the CDR3 is 16 residues. The V and J ends lost 2 bases and 6 bases respectively, with 20 bases between them. CDR3 residues: CASSLEREGVGNGYTF. The CDR3 nucleotides read TGCGCCAGCAGCTTAGAACGCGAAGGCGTCGGGAATGGCTACACCTTC.

The CDR3 DNA sequence: TGTGCCAGCAAATCTGGGACTAGCGGGGACTTCAAAGCCCAGTACTTC. Protein sequence: CASKSGTSGDFKAQYF. This rearrangement joins TRBV27 to TRBJ2-5; the match to TRBD2 covers 13 bases. Germline V gene data show CDR1 as MNHEY and CDR2 as SMNVEV (reference sequence). CDR3 length equals 16 residues. With 7 bases clipped from V and 9 bases from J, the junction kept 14 bases outside the gene matches.

This clone appeared a single time. This chain links TRBV11-3 with TRBJ2-1; D is undetermined. V lost 5 bases to trimming and J lost 0 bases, with 5 bases between them. CDR1 SGHNT and CDR2 YENEEA come from the germline V gene. The length of the CDR3 is 13 residues. CDR3 amino acids: CASSKSSYNEQFF. The CDR3, as DNA: TGTGCCAGCAGCAAGAGCTCCTACAATGAGCAGTTCTTC.

The sample holds a few counts of this clone. The chain carries TRBV7-3 and TRBJ1-5, with D unresolved. V lost 0 bases and J lost 2, with 8 bases in between. Per the germline V gene, CDR1 is SGHTA and CDR2 is FQGTGA. This CDR3 is built from 15 residues. CDR3 coding DNA: TGTGCCAGCAGCTTAACCGGAAGCGGCAATCAGCCCCAGCATTTT. Amino acid sequence: CASSLTGSGNQPQHF.

The chain combines TRBV28 with TRBJ2-1; 13 bases match TRBD2. This CDR3 has 17 amino acids. Germline V CDR1 and CDR2: MDHEN, SYDVKM. V dropped 6 bases and J dropped 3; count of bases not matched to a gene: 8. CDR3 coding DNA: TGTGCCAGCAGCCTAACTAGCGGGAGGGCACGCTACAATGAGCAGTTCTTC. Residues: CASSLTSGRARYNEQFF.

The CDR3 DNA is TGTGCCAGCAGCAAAGATCTATGGCCCCGGAGCCCCTACGAGCAGTACTTC. Translation: CASSKDLWPRSPYEQYF. This rearrangement joins TRBV21-1 to TRBJ2-7; TRBD2, the table's D call, was not compared with the DNA. TRBV21-1 is designated a pseudogene. This CDR3 is built from 17 residues.

This clone was seen more than once but under ten times. This sequence joins TRBV7-9 and TRBJ2-1, with a tentative D call TRBD2 (5 bases). There are 14 residues in the CDR3. V was shortened by 0 bases and J by 4 bases, with 7 bases between the two germline ends. CDR1 SEHNR and CDR2 FQNEAQ come from the germline V gene (reference sequence). The CDR3 DNA sequence: TGTGCCAGCAGCTTAGCTTGGAGGTACAATGAGCAGTTCTTC. Its protein is CASSLAWRYNEQFF.

The gene calls are TRBV5-1 and TRBJ2-3; TRBD2 agrees at 7 bases. The CDR3 is made up of 16 amino acids. Germline V gives CDR1 SGHRS, CDR2 YFSETQ. The J segment lost 2 bases and the V segment lost 5 bases, leaving 11 bases of the junction unmatched. In nucleotides, the CDR3 is TGCGCCAGCAGGTCCGGACTAGTAAGTTTCACAGATACGCAGTATTTT. Amino acids: CASRSGLVSFTDTQYF.

The V gene is TRBV6-1, the J gene TRBJ2-2, with a tentative D call TRBD2 (6 bases). Germline CDR1 is MNHNS and CDR2 is SASEGT. The V and J ends lost 4 bases and 0 bases respectively, with 12 bases between them. The CDR3 is made up of 16 amino acids. CDR3 sequence reads: CASSVRGTSNTGELFF. The CDR3 DNA reads TGTGCCAGCAGTGTCCGCGGGACTTCGAACACCGGGGAGCTGTTTTTT.

The V gene is TRBV7-2, the J gene TRBJ2-3, with 8 bases identical to TRBD2. The CDR3 is 15 residues long. Looked up from germline, CDR1 is SGHTA and CDR2 is FQGNSA. V shed 3 bases, J shed 2 bases, and the junction held 4 bases outside the gene matches. CDR3 DNA: TGTGCCAGCAGCTTCGGCGGGGGGTACACAGATACGCAGTATTTT. Its protein is CASSFGGGYTDTQYF.

DNA of the CDR3: TGCGCCAGCACCCGAGGAGCAGGGGCAAACACTGAAGCTTTCTTT. Protein: CASTRGAGANTEAFF. The rearrangement joins TRBV4-3 to TRBJ1-1; D may be TRBD1 (6 bases). This CDR3 contains 15 residues. CDR1 and CDR2 from the germline V gene are LGHNA and YSLEER. V was clipped by 7 bases and J by 2 bases, with 17 bases between them.

A few counts support this clone. The chain has TRBV6-5 and TRBJ1-3; D not resolved. Trimming left V 6 bases short and J 0 bases short, with 9 bases between. Germline CDR1 reads MNHEY; CDR2 reads SVGAGI. The CDR3 runs to 14 residues. The chain's CDR3 is CASSSQASGNTIYF. The CDR3 DNA reads as TGTGCCAGCAGCTCGCAGGCCTCTGGAAACACCATATATTTT.

The chain is built from TRBV5-5 and TRBJ1-1, with a possible D match to TRBD1 (5 bases). In germline, CDR1 is SGHKS, CDR2 YYEKEE (reference sequence). CDR3 length: 16 amino acids. Between the trimmed V and J ends, which lost 0 bases and 0 bases, there was a span of 12 bases. The DNA of the CDR3 is TGTGCCAGCAGCTTGGCCTTCAGGGACTTGAACACTGAAGCTTTCTTT. This encodes CASSLAFRDLNTEAFF.

This clone showed up just a few times. The chain uses TRBV5-4 and TRBJ2-5; 10 bases align to TRBD2. Germline loops: CDR1 SGHNT, CDR2 YYREEE (reference sequence). V shed 1 base, J shed 2 bases, and the junction held 2 bases outside the gene matches. The CDR3 spans 15 residues. The CDR3 here is CASSLKLAGQETQYF. CDR3 bases: TGTGCCAGCAGCTTGAAACTAGCGGGACAAGAGACCCAGTACTTC.

The genes are TRBV5-1 and TRBJ1-4, with D hard to call. Trimming took off 3 bases at V and 5 bases at J, with 14 bases between the two ends. The CDR3 has 15 amino acids. CDR1 and CDR2 from the germline V gene are SGHRS and YFSETQ. The CDR3 sequence: CASSSETGINEKLFF. The DNA of the CDR3 is TGCGCCAGCAGCTCCGAGACGGGGATCAATGAAAAACTGTTTTTT.

This rearrangement joins TRBV9 to TRBJ2-7; D perhaps matches TRBD2 (6 bases). This CDR3 has 14 residues. V was cut by 0 bases and J by 7 bases, with 14 bases left in between. Germline assignment: CDR1 SGDLS and CDR2 YYNGEE. The CDR3 spells CASSVEVSAGEQYF. The CDR3 nucleotides are TGTGCCAGCAGCGTAGAGGTCTCCGCGGGGGAGCAGTACTTC.

The V gene is TRBV5-6, the J gene TRBJ2-1; a possible D gene is TRBD2 (7 bases). CDR1 is SGHDT and CDR2 is YYEEEE in the germline V gene. The length of the CDR3 is 16 residues. Between the trimmed V and J ends, which lost 0 bases and 2 bases, there was a span of 12 bases. The CDR3 sequence: CASSLGGGVTYNEQFF. CDR3 coding DNA: TGTGCCAGCAGCTTGGGAGGGGGGGTAACCTACAATGAGCAGTTCTTC.

The rearrangement uses TRBV28 and TRBJ2-7; D possibly corresponds to TRBD1 (5 bases). Germline V gives CDR1 MDHEN, CDR2 SYDVKM. V dropped 6 bases and J dropped 2 bases, with 14 bases sitting between them. This CDR3 is 14 amino acids long. CDR3 in amino acids: CASRYTDRAYEQYF. The CDR3 DNA reads TGTGCCAGCAGGTATACCGACAGAGCCTACGAGCAGTACTTC.

The chain carries TRBV10-3 and TRBJ2-7, with 7 bases fitting TRBD2. The CDR3 totals 14 residues. Losses at the gene ends were 8 bases for V and 6 bases for J; bases not matched to a gene: 13. Germline CDR1 reads ENHRY; CDR2 reads SYGVKD. Here the CDR3 DNA reads TGTGCCATCTGGTTGGGAGCGGGAACATCCGAGCAGTACTTC. As protein: CAIWLGAGTSEQYF.

The chain employs TRBV19 and TRBJ2-5; tentatively, D is TRBD2 (6 bases). CDR1 is LNHDA, CDR2 SQIVND, per germline (reference sequence). Between the trimmed V and J ends, which lost 5 bases and 5 bases, there was a span of 12 bases. The CDR3 covers 13 residues. This CDR3 reads CASSGRPVETQYF. The CDR3 coding sequence is TGTGCCAGTAGTGGGAGGCCTGTTGAGACCCAGTACTTC.